A single sample is the source of the 8 T cell receptor beta chains below, sequenced in a study of control samples from healthy donors and cancer patients. TCRdb's table, derived via immunoSEQ multiplex PCR, lists solely in-frame clones and lacks some. The data contain approximately 170,000 clones, 80% to 95% of them singletons. Material for sequencing was blood. The receptors were sampled from a woman aged 25 to 39 in good health.

This chain links TRBV24-1 with TRBJ2-4, with 11 positions matching TRBD2. V gave up 2 bases and J gave up 3 bases; unmatched junction bases: 8. This CDR3 spans 18 amino acids. The germline V gene has CDR1 KGHDR and CDR2 SFDVKD. CDR3: CATSDSPTSGKVKNIQYF. Here the CDR3 DNA reads TGTGCCACCAGTGATTCGCCGACTAGCGGGAAGGTCAAAAACATTCAGTACTTC.

The V call is TRBV5-1, the J call TRBJ2-5, with D possibly TRBD1 on 5 matching bases. Germline V gene data show CDR1 as SGHRS and CDR2 as YFSETQ. The ends were cut back, 0 bases at V and 0 bases at J, with 9 bases in the middle. The CDR3 is 15 amino acids. CDR3 sequence: CASSLGGEDQETQYF. The DNA of the CDR3 is TGCGCCAGCAGCTTGGGGGGCGAGGACCAAGAGACCCAGTACTTC.

CDR3 nucleotide sequence: TGTGCCAGCAGTTTTTATAGGACTAGCGGGAGTCTCTACGAGCAGTACTTC. It specifies CASSFYRTSGSLYEQYF. The chain couples TRBV28 to TRBJ2-7; 13 bases agree with TRBD2. This CDR3 spans 17 amino acids. Trimming removed 3 bases from V and 3 bases from J; junction bases left unmatched: 8. The germline V gene encodes CDR1 MDHEN and CDR2 SYDVKM.

This chain uses TRBV19 with TRBJ1-5; D may be TRBD1 (6 bases). Trimming cost V 9 bases and J 0 bases, with 12 bases left between them. The CDR3 loop spans 14 amino acids. Per germline, CDR1 LNHDA and CDR2 SQIVND (reference sequence). CDR3 protein: CASQTGHSNQPQHF. In nucleotides, the CDR3 is TGTGCCAGCCAGACAGGTCATAGCAATCAGCCCCAGCATTTT.

The V gene is TRBV6-6, the J gene TRBJ1-1; D is unclear. CDR1 MNHNY and CDR2 SVGAGI come from the germline V gene (reference sequence). This CDR3 comprises 13 residues. The ends were cut back, 6 bases at V and 1 base at J, with 9 bases in the middle. In DNA, the CDR3 is TGTGCCAGCAGGCCCACATCGAACACTGAAGCTTTCTTT. Amino acids: CASRPTSNTEAFF.

The genes are TRBV2 and TRBJ2-2; no clear D gene. The germline V gene has CDR1 SNHLY and CDR2 FYNNEI. The CDR3 contains 15 residues. V was trimmed by 5 bases and J by 0 bases, leaving 10 bases between them. For the CDR3, the DNA is TGTGCCAGCAGTTACGGGCAAGCGAACACCGGGGAGCTGTTTTTT. This gives the protein CASSYGQANTGELFF. The complete variable domain, with remaining parts taken from reference TRBV2 and TRBJ2-2, reads EPEVTQTPSHQVTQMGQEVILRCVPISNHLYFYWYRQILGQKVEFLVSFYNNEISEKSEIFDDQFSVERPDGSNFTLKIRSTKLEDSAMYFCASSYGQANTGELFFGEGSRLTVL.

The chain carries TRBV9 and TRBJ1-4, with 8 bases lining up with TRBD1. The CDR3 totals 14 residues. J lost 8 bases, V lost 3 bases, and 6 bases had no gene match. Germline V gene lookup returns CDR1 SGDLS and CDR2 YYNGEE. The CDR3 here is CASSATGGWEKLFF. The CDR3 region has the DNA TGTGCCAGCAGCGCCACAGGGGGATGGGAAAAACTGTTTTTT.

The gene calls are TRBV19 and TRBJ1-5, with a tentative D call TRBD1 (6 bases). Germline values: CDR1 LNHDA, CDR2 SQIVND (reference sequence). V was clipped by 3 bases and J by 1 base, with 16 bases between them. The length of the CDR3 is 17 residues. CDR3 region: CASSIPFRGVSNQPQHF. CDR3 sequence (DNA): TGTGCCAGTAGTATCCCCTTTAGGGGGGTGAGCAATCAGCCCCAGCATTTT.